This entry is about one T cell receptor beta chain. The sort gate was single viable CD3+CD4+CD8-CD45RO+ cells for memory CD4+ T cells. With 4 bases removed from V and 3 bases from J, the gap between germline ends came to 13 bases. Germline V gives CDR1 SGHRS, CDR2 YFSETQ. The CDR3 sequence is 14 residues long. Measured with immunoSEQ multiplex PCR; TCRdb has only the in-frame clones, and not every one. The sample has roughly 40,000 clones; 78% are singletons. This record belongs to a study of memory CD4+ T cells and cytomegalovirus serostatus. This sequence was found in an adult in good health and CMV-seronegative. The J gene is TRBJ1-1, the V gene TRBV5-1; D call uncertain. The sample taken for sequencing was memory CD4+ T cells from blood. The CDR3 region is CASSPGRSDTEAFF. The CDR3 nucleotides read TGCGCCAGCAGCCCGGGAAGGTCAGACACTGAAGCTTTCTTT.